Listed below are T cell receptor beta chains from one sample, sequenced in a study of shared clonotypes between healthy human individuals. TCRdb keeps only in-frame clones here, not all; method: immunoSEQ multiplex PCR. Of about 2,500,000 clones listed, approximately 90% were seen once; the top ten hold 0.11% to 0.15%. What was sequenced was naive CD4+ T cells sorted from blood. The origin of the receptors is a man aged 18 to 30 in good health. Each CDR3 is given with its conserved first and last residue. D genes are given only for firm matches. For some rows the clone size is stated as once, few or many, or as a class when expanded; others skip it.

j_call v_call d_call clone_size cdr3_aa cdr3_nt
TRBJ1-4 TRBV10-3 - - CAISENGGEEKLFF TGTGCCATCAGTGAAAATGGGGGAGAAGAAAAACTGTTTTTT
TRBJ1-2 TRBV5-5 - - CASSLDPSYGYTF TGTGCCAGCAGCTTGGACCCTTCCTATGGCTACACCTTC
TRBJ1-1 TRBV28 - - CASSFVGEGTEAFF TGTGCCAGCAGTTTTGTCGGGGAGGGCACTGAAGCTTTCTTT
TRBJ2-7 TRBV5-1 - - CASSSGLSAAYEQYF TGCGCCAGCAGCTCCGGACTATCAGCCGCCTACGAGCAGTACTTC
TRBJ1-5 TRBV7-8 - once CASSRAGAPYSNQPQHF TGTGCCAGCAGCCGAGCAGGGGCCCCCTATAGCAATCAGCCCCAGCATTTT
TRBJ2-7 TRBV27 - - CASSSYTGPYEQYF TGTGCCAGCAGTTCCTATACAGGGCCCTACGAGCAGTACTTC
TRBJ2-3 TRBV7-3 - once CASSFDGGGADTQYF TGTGCCAGCAGCTTTGACGGGGGAGGAGCAGATACGCAGTATTTT
TRBJ2-5 TRBV7-2 - - CASSLERGETQYF TGTGCCAGCAGCTTGGAAAGGGGCGAGACCCAGTACTTC
TRBJ2-6 TRBV6-5 - - CASSYGSSGANVLTF TGTGCCAGCAGTTACGGCTCCTCTGGGGCCAACGTCCTGACTTTC
TRBJ2-5 TRBV2 - - CASRRLAGEETQYF TGTGCCAGCAGGAGGTTGGCAGGGGAGGAGACCCAGTACTTC
TRBJ2-7 TRBV10-3 - - CAISEPRSYEQYF TGTGCCATCAGTGAACCCAGGTCCTACGAGCAGTACTTC
TRBJ2-1 TRBV30 TRBD1 - CAWRSWAGGPYNEQFF TGTGCCTGGAGGTCGTGGGCAGGGGGCCCTTACAATGAGCAGTTCTTC
TRBJ1-3 TRBV19 TRBD1 - CASSIGGQGTGNTIYF TGTGCCAGTAGTATAGGGGGACAGGGGACGGGAAACACCATATATTTT
TRBJ2-1 TRBV18 - - CASSPAGRISGNEQFF TGTGCCAGCTCACCAGCGGGCAGGATCAGCGGCAATGAGCAGTTCTTC
TRBJ1-4 TRBV11-2 - - CASSSTQGGTTSREKLFF TGTGCCAGCAGCTCCACCCAAGGCGGGACAACTTCTCGTGAAAAACTGTTTTTT
TRBJ2-5 TRBV28 - - CASSPLHIDRSQETQYF TGTGCCAGCAGTCCCCTCCATATCGACAGGTCCCAAGAGACCCAGTACTTC
TRBJ2-6 TRBV5-1 - - CASSPTKSGANVLTF TGCGCCAGCAGCCCGACAAAGTCTGGGGCCAACGTCCTGACTTTC
TRBJ2-5 TRBV2 - - CASSERTTLQETQYF TGTGCCAGCAGTGAGAGGACCACCCTCCAAGAGACCCAGTACTTC
TRBJ2-2 TRBV11-2 - - CASSLVWQRTNTGELFF TGTGCCAGCAGCTTAGTCTGGCAGCGGACTAACACCGGGGAGCTGTTTTTT
TRBJ2-1 TRBV27 - - CATARPGYNEQFF TGTGCCACCGCCCGCCCGGGGTACAATGAGCAGTTCTTC
TRBJ2-1 TRBV11-2 - once CASSLVVLTLGGNEQFF TGTGCCAGCAGCTTAGTTGTCCTGACCCTGGGCGGGAATGAGCAGTTCTTC
TRBJ2-1 TRBV29-1 TRBD2 - CSVLAGATKVYNEQFF TGCAGCGTTCTAGCGGGGGCCACTAAAGTTTACAATGAGCAGTTCTTC
TRBJ1-4 TRBV27 - - CASSWTVGEKLFF TGTGCCAGCAGTTGGACGGTGGGTGAAAAACTGTTTTTT
TRBJ2-5 TRBV7-2 - - CASSLILGETQYF TGTGCCAGCAGCTTAATTCTGGGAGAGACCCAGTACTTC
TRBJ2-5 TRBV5-8 - once CASRLTPGLSQETQYF TGTGCCAGCAGGTTAACCCCGGGACTGAGCCAAGAGACCCAGTACTTC
TRBJ2-1 TRBV5-1 - - CASSSVRGGPSSSYNEQFF TGCGCCAGCAGCTCCGTTCGTGGCGGGCCCTCGAGCTCCTACAATGAGCAGTTCTTC
TRBJ2-5 TRBV10-3 - once CANSGTPQETQYF TGTGCCAACTCCGGGACCCCGCAAGAGACCCAGTACTTC
TRBJ2-1 TRBV7-2 TRBD1 - CASSSYGTGGNEQFF TGTGCCAGCAGCTCATACGGGACAGGAGGCAATGAGCAGTTCTTC
TRBJ2-5 TRBV5-4 - - CASSWAGTQETQYF TGTGCCAGCAGCTGGGCGGGAACCCAAGAGACCCAGTACTTC
TRBJ2-2 TRBV9 TRBD1 - CASHDRDRGSNTGELFF TGTGCCAGCCACGACCGGGACAGGGGCTCTAACACCGGGGAGCTGTTTTTT
TRBJ2-7 TRBV10-2 - - CASRTSVSSYEQYF TGCGCCAGCAGGACGTCTGTGAGCTCCTACGAGCAGTACTTC